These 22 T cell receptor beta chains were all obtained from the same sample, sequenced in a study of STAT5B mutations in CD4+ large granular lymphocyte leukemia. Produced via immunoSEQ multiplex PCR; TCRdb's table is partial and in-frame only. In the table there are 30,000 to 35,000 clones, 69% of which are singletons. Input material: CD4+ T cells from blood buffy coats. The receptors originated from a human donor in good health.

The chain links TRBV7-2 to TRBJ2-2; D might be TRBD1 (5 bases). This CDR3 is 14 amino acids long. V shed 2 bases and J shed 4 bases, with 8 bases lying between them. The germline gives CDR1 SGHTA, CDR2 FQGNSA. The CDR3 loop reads CASSLSQGTGELFF. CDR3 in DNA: TGTGCCAGCAGCTTAAGTCAGGGCACCGGGGAGCTGTTTTTT.

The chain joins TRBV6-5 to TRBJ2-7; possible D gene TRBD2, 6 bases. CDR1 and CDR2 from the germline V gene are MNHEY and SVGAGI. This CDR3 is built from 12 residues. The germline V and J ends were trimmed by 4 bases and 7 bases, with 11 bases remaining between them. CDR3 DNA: TGTGCCAGCAGTTCCGGTCGGGGGGAGCAGTACTTC. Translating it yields CASSSGRGEQYF.

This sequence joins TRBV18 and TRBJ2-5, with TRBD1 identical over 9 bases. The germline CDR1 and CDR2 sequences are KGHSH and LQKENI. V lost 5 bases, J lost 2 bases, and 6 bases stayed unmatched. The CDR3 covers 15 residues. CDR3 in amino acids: CASSNRGLQQETQYF. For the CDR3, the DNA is TGTGCCAGCTCAAACAGGGGGCTTCAGCAAGAGACCCAGTACTTC. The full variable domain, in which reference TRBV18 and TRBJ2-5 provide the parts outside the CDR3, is NAGVMQNPRHLVRRRGQEARLRCSPMKGHSHVYWYRQLPEEGLKFMVYLQKENIIDESGMPKERFSAEFPKEGPSILRIQQVVRGDSAAYFCASSNRGLQQETQYFGPGTRLLVL.

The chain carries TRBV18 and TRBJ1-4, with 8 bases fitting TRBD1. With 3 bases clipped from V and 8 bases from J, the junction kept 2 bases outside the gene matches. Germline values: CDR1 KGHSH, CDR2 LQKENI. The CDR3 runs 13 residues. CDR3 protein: CASSPTGDEKLFF. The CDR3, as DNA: TGTGCCAGCTCACCGACAGGGGACGAAAAACTGTTTTTT. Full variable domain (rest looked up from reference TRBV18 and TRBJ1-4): NAGVMQNPRHLVRRRGQEARLRCSPMKGHSHVYWYRQLPEEGLKFMVYLQKENIIDESGMPKERFSAEFPKEGPSILRIQQVVRGDSAAYFCASSPTGDEKLFFGSGTQLSVL.

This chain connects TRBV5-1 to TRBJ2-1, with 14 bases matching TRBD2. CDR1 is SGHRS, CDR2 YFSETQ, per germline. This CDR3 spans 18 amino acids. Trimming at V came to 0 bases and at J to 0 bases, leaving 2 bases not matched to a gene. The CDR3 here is CASSLGTSGGSSYNEQFF. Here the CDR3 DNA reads TGCGCCAGCAGCTTGGGGACTAGCGGGGGGAGCTCCTACAATGAGCAGTTCTTC.

Here the CDR3 DNA reads TGTGCCAGCAGCTCATCGGCTCAGTGGGACGGAGAGCAGTTCTTC. Its protein is CASSSSAQWDGEQFF. The chain links TRBV7-2 to TRBJ2-1, with D perhaps being TRBD1 or TRBD2 (5 bases each). The germline V and J ends were trimmed by 4 bases and 10 bases, with 20 bases remaining between them. CDR1 is SGHTA and CDR2 is FQGNSA in the germline V gene. The CDR3 runs 15 residues.

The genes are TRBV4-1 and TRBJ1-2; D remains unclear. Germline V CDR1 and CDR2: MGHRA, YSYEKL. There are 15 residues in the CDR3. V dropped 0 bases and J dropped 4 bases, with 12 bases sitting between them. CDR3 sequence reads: CASSQDRQGLYGYTF. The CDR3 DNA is TGCGCCAGCAGCCAAGACCGTCAAGGCCTCTATGGCTACACCTTC.

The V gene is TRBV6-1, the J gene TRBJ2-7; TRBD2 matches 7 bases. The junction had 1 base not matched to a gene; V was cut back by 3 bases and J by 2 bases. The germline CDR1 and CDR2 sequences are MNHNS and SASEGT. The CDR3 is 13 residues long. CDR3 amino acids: CASSEGGTYEQYF. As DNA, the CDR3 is TGTGCCAGCAGTGAGGGAGGGACCTACGAGCAGTACTTC.

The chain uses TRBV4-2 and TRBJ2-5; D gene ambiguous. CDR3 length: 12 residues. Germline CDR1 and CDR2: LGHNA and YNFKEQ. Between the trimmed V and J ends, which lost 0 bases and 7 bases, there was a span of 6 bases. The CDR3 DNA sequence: TGTGCCAGCAGCCAAGATAGTCGGACCCAGTACTTC. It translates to CASSQDSRTQYF.

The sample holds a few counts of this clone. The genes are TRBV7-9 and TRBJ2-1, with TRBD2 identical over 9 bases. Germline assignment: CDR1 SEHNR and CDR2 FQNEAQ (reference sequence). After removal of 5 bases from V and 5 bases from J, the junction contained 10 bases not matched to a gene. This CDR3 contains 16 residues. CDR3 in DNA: TGTGCCAGCAGCACAACTGGCGGGGGGGCCAACAATGAGCAGTTCTTC. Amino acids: CASSTTGGGANNEQFF.

The CDR3 loop reads CATSRDWGSGVTSPLHF. CDR3 DNA: TGTGCCACCAGCAGAGATTGGGGGTCAGGGGTAACTTCACCCCTCCACTTT. This chain uses TRBV15 with TRBJ1-6; D possibly corresponds to TRBD1 (6 bases). There are 17 residues in the CDR3. In germline, CDR1 is LNHNV, CDR2 YYDKDF (reference sequence). Trimming pared 0 bases from V and 9 bases from J, leaving 18 bases between.

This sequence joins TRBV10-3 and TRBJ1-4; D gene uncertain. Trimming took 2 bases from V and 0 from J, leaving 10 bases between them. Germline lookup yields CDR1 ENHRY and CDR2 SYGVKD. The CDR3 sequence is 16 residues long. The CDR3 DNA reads TGTGCCATCAGTGAGGCGGGGTCAGCAACTAATGAAAAACTGTTTTTT. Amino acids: CAISEAGSATNEKLFF.

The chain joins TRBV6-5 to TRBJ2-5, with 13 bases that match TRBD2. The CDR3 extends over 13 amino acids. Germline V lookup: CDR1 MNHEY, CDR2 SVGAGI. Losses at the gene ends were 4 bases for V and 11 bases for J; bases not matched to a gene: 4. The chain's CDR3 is CASSFGTSGKQYF. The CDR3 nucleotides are TGTGCCAGCAGTTTCGGGACTAGCGGGAAGCAGTACTTC.

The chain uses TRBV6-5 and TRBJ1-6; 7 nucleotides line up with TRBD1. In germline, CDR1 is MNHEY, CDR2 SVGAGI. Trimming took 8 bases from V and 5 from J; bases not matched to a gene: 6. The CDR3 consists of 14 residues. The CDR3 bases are TGTGCCAGCTCTCAGGGGGTCAATAATTCACCCCTCCACTTT. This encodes CASSQGVNNSPLHF.

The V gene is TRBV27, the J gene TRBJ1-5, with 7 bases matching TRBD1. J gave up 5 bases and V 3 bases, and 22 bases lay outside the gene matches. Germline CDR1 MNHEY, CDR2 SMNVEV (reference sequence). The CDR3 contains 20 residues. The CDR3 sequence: CASSLDPLWDRTGSDQPQHF. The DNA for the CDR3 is TGTGCCAGCAGTTTGGACCCTCTTTGGGACCGGACAGGCTCCGATCAGCCCCAGCATTTT.

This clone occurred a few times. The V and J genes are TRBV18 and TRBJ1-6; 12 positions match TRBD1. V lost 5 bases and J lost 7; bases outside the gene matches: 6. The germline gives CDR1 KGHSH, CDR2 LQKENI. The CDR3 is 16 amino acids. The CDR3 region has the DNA TGTGCCAGCTCAGCGGGACAGGGGGCGAGAAATTCACCCCTCCACTTT. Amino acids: CASSAGQGARNSPLHF.

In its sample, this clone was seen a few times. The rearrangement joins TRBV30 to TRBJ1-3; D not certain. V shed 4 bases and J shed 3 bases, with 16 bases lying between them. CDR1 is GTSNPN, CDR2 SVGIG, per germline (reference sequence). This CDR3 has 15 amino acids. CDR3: CAWTTSRAVGNTIYF. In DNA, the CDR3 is TGTGCCTGGACTACCTCGAGGGCGGTTGGAAACACCATATATTTT.

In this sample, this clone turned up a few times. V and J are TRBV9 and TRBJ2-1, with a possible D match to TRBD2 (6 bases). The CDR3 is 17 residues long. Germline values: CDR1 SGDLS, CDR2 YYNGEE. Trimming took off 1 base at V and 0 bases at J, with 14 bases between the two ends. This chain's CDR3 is CASSVIGGASSYNEQFF. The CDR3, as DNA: TGTGCCAGCAGCGTAATCGGCGGGGCGAGCTCCTACAATGAGCAGTTCTTC.

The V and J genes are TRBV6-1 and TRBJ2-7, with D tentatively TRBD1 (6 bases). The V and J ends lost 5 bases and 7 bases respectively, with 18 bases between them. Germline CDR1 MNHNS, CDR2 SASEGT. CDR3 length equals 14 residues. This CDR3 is CASSWTEGPGEQYF. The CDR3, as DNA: TGTGCCAGCAGTTGGACAGAAGGCCCGGGGGAGCAGTACTTC.

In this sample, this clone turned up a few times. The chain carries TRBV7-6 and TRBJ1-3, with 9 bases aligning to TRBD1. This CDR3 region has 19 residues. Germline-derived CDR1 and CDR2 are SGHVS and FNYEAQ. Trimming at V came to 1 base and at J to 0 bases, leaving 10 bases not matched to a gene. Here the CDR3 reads CASSLGPRDRASSGNTIYF. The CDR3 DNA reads TGTGCCAGCAGCTTAGGCCCTAGGGACAGGGCATCCTCTGGAAACACCATATATTTT.

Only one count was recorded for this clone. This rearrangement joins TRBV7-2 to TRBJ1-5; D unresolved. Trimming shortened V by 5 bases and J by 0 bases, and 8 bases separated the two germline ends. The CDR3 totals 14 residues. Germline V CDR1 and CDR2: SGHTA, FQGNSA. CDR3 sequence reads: CASSPDNSNQPQHF. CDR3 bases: TGTGCCAGCAGCCCTGACAATAGCAATCAGCCCCAGCATTTT.

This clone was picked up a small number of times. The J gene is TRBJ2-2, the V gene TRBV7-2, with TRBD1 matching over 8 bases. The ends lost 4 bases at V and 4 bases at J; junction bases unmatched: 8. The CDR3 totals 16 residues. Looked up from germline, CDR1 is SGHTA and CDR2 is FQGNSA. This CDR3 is CASSSRTGKPTGELFF. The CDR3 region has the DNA TGTGCCAGCAGCTCCCGGACAGGGAAACCCACCGGGGAGCTGTTTTTT.